The rows below give T cell receptor beta chains drawn from one sample of a study of CD8 T cells in ankylosing spondylitis. TCRdb ran MiXCR on the 5' RACE reads and lists one entry per CDR3 protein. Altogether fewer than 250,000 distinct CDR3 sequences are present, about 10% being singletons, with the ten largest covering 2% to 3%. The material sequenced was blood, either unsorted or a sorted T cell fraction (not recorded which). The source of these receptors is a male donor with ankylosing spondylitis or in good health (not recorded which). Both conserved end residues are part of each CDR3. The D gene is left open where the match is weak. Clone size is given for some rows only: seen once, a few or many times, or a class if the clone is expanded.

clone size: many
D gene: .
V gene: TRBV4-1
J gene: TRBJ2-7
CDR3 protein: CASSQAPGLSYEQYF
CDR3 DNA: TGCGCCAGCAGCCAAGCTCCGGGACTGAGCTACGAGCAGTACTTC

clone size: many
D gene: TRBD2
V gene: TRBV5-1
J gene: TRBJ2-7
CDR3 protein: CASSLKSSASGLYEQYF
CDR3 DNA: TGCGCCAGCAGCTTGAAATCCTCGGCTAGCGGACTCTACGAGCAGTACTTC

clone size: many
D gene: .
V gene: TRBV7-2
J gene: TRBJ2-7
CDR3 protein: CASSLGQILTYEQYF
CDR3 DNA: TGTGCCAGCAGCTTGGGACAAATACTTACCTACGAGCAGTACTTC

clone size: few
D gene: .
V gene: TRBV30
J gene: TRBJ1-2
CDR3 protein: CAWSGGSYGYTF
CDR3 DNA: TGTGCCTGGAGCGGGGGTTCCTATGGCTACACCTTC

clone size: many
D gene: .
V gene: TRBV6-1
J gene: TRBJ2-2
CDR3 protein: CASREIRDAGELFF
CDR3 DNA: TGTGCCAGCAGAGAGATCAGGGATGCCGGGGAGCTGTTTTTT

clone size: many
D gene: .
V gene: TRBV5-1
J gene: TRBJ2-7
CDR3 protein: CASSLEAPPDEQYF
CDR3 DNA: TGCGCCAGCAGCTTGGAAGCGCCCCCAGACGAGCAGTACTTC

clone size: many
D gene: TRBD2
V gene: TRBV10-3
J gene: TRBJ2-5
CDR3 protein: CAIRPGTSGSWETQYF
CDR3 DNA: TGTGCCATCAGACCCGGGACTAGCGGGAGTTGGGAGACCCAGTACTTC

clone size: few
D gene: TRBD2
V gene: TRBV7-2
J gene: TRBJ2-5
CDR3 protein: CASSPGLAGGGETQYF
CDR3 DNA: TGTGCCAGCAGCCCGGGACTAGCAGGGGGTGGGGAGACCCAGTACTTC

clone size: many
D gene: .
V gene: TRBV20-1
J gene: TRBJ2-7
CDR3 protein: CSARMGSSYEQYF
CDR3 DNA: TGCAGTGCTAGAATGGGATCCTCCTACGAGCAGTACTTC

clone size: many
D gene: TRBD1
V gene: TRBV5-1
J gene: TRBJ1-5
CDR3 protein: CASSFQGDRNQPQHF
CDR3 DNA: TGCGCCAGCAGCTTTCAGGGGGATCGCAATCAGCCCCAGCATTTT

clone size: many
D gene: .
V gene: TRBV27
J gene: TRBJ2-7
CDR3 protein: CASSFRTESYEQYF
CDR3 DNA: TGTGCCAGCAGTTTCCGGACAGAGTCCTACGAGCAGTACTTC

clone size: many
D gene: .
V gene: TRBV3-1
J gene: TRBJ2-2
CDR3 protein: CASSPSNTGELFF
CDR3 DNA: TGTGCCAGCAGCCCCTCGAACACCGGGGAGCTGTTTTTT

clone size: .
D gene: TRBD1
V gene: TRBV7-9
J gene: TRBJ2-1
CDR3 protein: CASSLAEQGAGSSRFF
CDR3 DNA: TGTGCCAGCAGCTTAGCAGAACAGGGGGCGGGGAGTTCCCGGTTCTTC

clone size: many
D gene: .
V gene: TRBV27
J gene: TRBJ1-1
CDR3 protein: CASSLTLALNTEAFF
CDR3 DNA: TGTGCCAGCAGTTTGACCCTCGCTCTGAACACTGAAGCTTTCTTT

clone size: few
D gene: .
V gene: TRBV12-3/TRBV12-4
J gene: TRBJ2-3
CDR3 protein: CASTLNGDTQYF
CDR3 DNA: TGTGCCAGCACCCTGAACGGAGATACGCAGTATTTT

clone size: .
D gene: TRBD1
V gene: TRBV20-1
J gene: TRBJ1-5
CDR3 protein: CSARDPYRTGLHF
CDR3 DNA: TGCAGTGCTAGAGATCCCTACCGGACAGGGCTGCATTTT

clone size: .
D gene: .
V gene: TRBV7-9
J gene: TRBJ2-2
CDR3 protein: CATDQYANTGELFF
CDR3 DNA: TGTGCCACAGACCAATACGCGAACACCGGGGAGCTGTTTTTT

clone size: .
D gene: .
V gene: TRBV10-2
J gene: TRBJ2-6
CDR3 protein: CASSESSASGANVLTF
CDR3 DNA: TGCGCCAGCAGTGAGAGTAGTGCCTCTGGGGCCAACGTCCTGACTTTC

clone size: many
D gene: TRBD1
V gene: TRBV6-1
J gene: TRBJ1-1
CDR3 protein: CASTQSNGGGNTEAFF
CDR3 DNA: TGTGCCAGCACTCAATCTAACGGAGGGGGCAACACTGAAGCTTTCTTT

clone size: many
D gene: TRBD1
V gene: TRBV7-2
J gene: TRBJ1-1
CDR3 protein: CASSSAALDRVTEAFF
CDR3 DNA: TGTGCCAGCAGCTCCGCCGCCTTGGACAGGGTCACTGAAGCTTTCTTT

clone size: many
D gene: TRBD2
V gene: TRBV20-1
J gene: TRBJ2-5
CDR3 protein: CSARSRLAQETQYF
CDR3 DNA: TGCAGTGCTAGATCTCGACTAGCGCAAGAGACCCAGTACTTC

clone size: many
D gene: .
V gene: TRBV9
J gene: TRBJ2-1
CDR3 protein: CASSLTSRSYNEQFF
CDR3 DNA: TGTGCCAGCAGCCTGACTAGTAGAAGCTACAATGAGCAGTTCTTC

clone size: many
D gene: .
V gene: TRBV10-2
J gene: TRBJ1-5
CDR3 protein: CASSESGSGHPAGQPQHF
CDR3 DNA: TGCGCCAGCAGTGAGTCGGGTTCGGGACATCCAGCAGGTCAGCCCCAGCATTTT

clone size: .
D gene: .
V gene: TRBV10-2
J gene: TRBJ1-1
CDR3 protein: CASSKASGGGPYTEAFF
CDR3 DNA: TGCGCCAGCAGTAAAGCTAGCGGGGGGGGCCCCTACACTGAAGCTTTCTTT

clone size: many
D gene: TRBD2
V gene: TRBV12-3/TRBV12-4
J gene: TRBJ2-1
CDR3 protein: CASGNSPGLAGKEQFF
CDR3 DNA: TGTGCCAGCGGCAACTCCCCGGGACTAGCGGGGAAGGAGCAGTTCTTC

clone size: many
D gene: TRBD1
V gene: TRBV20-1
J gene: TRBJ1-1
CDR3 protein: CSVQGGTEAFF
CDR3 DNA: TGCAGTGTTCAGGGGGGCACTGAAGCTTTCTTT

clone size: many
D gene: TRBD2
V gene: TRBV4-2
J gene: TRBJ2-2
CDR3 protein: CASSQEATSGRTGELFF
CDR3 DNA: TGTGCCAGCAGCCAAGAGGCGACTAGCGGGAGGACCGGGGAGCTGTTTTTT

clone size: many
D gene: .
V gene: TRBV2
J gene: TRBJ1-1
CDR3 protein: CATKTASAEAFF
CDR3 DNA: TGTGCCACCAAGACAGCCTCGGCTGAAGCTTTCTTT

clone size: once
D gene: TRBD2
V gene: TRBV4-2
J gene: TRBJ2-3
CDR3 protein: CASSQHSGTSGGADTQYF
CDR3 DNA: TGTGCCAGCAGCCAACATTCCGGGACTAGCGGTGGGGCAGATACGCAGTATTTT

clone size: many
D gene: TRBD1
V gene: TRBV5-1
J gene: TRBJ1-1
CDR3 protein: CASRLQGAEGTEAFF
CDR3 DNA: TGCGCCAGCAGACTACAGGGGGCGGAGGGGACTGAAGCTTTCTTT

clone size: many
D gene: .
V gene: TRBV3-1
J gene: TRBJ1-2
CDR3 protein: CASSQEFALGGYGYTF
CDR3 DNA: TGTGCCAGCAGCCAAGAGTTCGCCTTAGGGGGCTATGGCTACACCTTC

clone size: few
D gene: .
V gene: TRBV29-1
J gene: TRBJ2-7
CDR3 protein: CSVESGSSYEQYF
CDR3 DNA: TGCAGCGTTGAAAGCGGAAGCTCCTACGAGCAGTACTTC

clone size: many
D gene: .
V gene: TRBV5-6
J gene: TRBJ2-1
CDR3 protein: CASSLKRNEQFF
CDR3 DNA: TGTGCCAGCAGCCTAAAGAGGAATGAGCAGTTCTTC

clone size: many
D gene: TRBD2
V gene: TRBV12-3/TRBV12-4
J gene: TRBJ2-1
CDR3 protein: CASSLGGSLAGEQFF
CDR3 DNA: TGTGCCAGCAGTTTGGGCGGGAGTTTGGCGGGTGAGCAGTTCTTC

clone size: .
D gene: .
V gene: TRBV4-2
J gene: TRBJ1-3
CDR3 protein: CASSQDPVGNTIYF
CDR3 DNA: TGTGCCAGCAGCCAGGACCCGGTTGGAAACACCATATATTTT

clone size: .
D gene: .
V gene: TRBV13
J gene: TRBJ1-3
CDR3 protein: CASSLGGGNRGRNTIYF
CDR3 DNA: TGTGCCAGCAGCTTGGGTGGGGGAAATCGCGGCCGAAACACCATATATTTT

clone size: many
D gene: .
V gene: TRBV29-1
J gene: TRBJ2-7
CDR3 protein: CSVAGGSSYEQYF
CDR3 DNA: TGCAGCGTTGCAGGGGGGTCGTCCTACGAGCAGTACTTC

clone size: .
D gene: .
V gene: TRBV6-1
J gene: TRBJ2-7
CDR3 protein: CASSEGIAMPYF
CDR3 DNA: TGTGCCAGCAGTGAAGGGATAGCCATGCCGTACTTC

clone size: many
D gene: TRBD2
V gene: TRBV5-1
J gene: TRBJ2-3
CDR3 protein: CASSSIAGSTDTQYF
CDR3 DNA: TGCGCCAGCAGCTCAATAGCGGGGAGCACAGATACGCAGTATTTT

clone size: few
D gene: TRBD1
V gene: TRBV7-9
J gene: TRBJ1-4
CDR3 protein: CASTPGDSNEKLFF
CDR3 DNA: TGTGCCAGCACCCCTGGGGACAGTAATGAAAAACTGTTTTTT

clone size: .
D gene: TRBD1
V gene: TRBV10-3
J gene: TRBJ1-1
CDR3 protein: CAIRKTGDSDEAFF
CDR3 DNA: TGTGCCATCAGGAAGACAGGGGATAGTGATGAAGCTTTCTTT

clone size: many
D gene: .
V gene: TRBV5-1
J gene: TRBJ2-5
CDR3 protein: CASTTMGGETQYF
CDR3 DNA: TGCGCCAGCACCACCATGGGAGGCGAGACCCAGTACTTC

clone size: .
D gene: .
V gene: TRBV3-1
J gene: TRBJ1-2
CDR3 protein: CASSQVSGALSYGYTF
CDR3 DNA: TGTGCCAGCAGCCAAGTTTCCGGGGCCCTTAGCTATGGCTACACCTTC

clone size: many
D gene: TRBD1
V gene: TRBV5-1
J gene: TRBJ2-6
CDR3 protein: CASSLVPQGAGANVLTF
CDR3 DNA: TGCGCCAGCAGCTTGGTCCCGCAGGGGGCTGGGGCCAACGTCCTGACTTTC

clone size: many
D gene: .
V gene: TRBV11-1
J gene: TRBJ2-1
CDR3 protein: CASSPRPDSNNEQFF
CDR3 DNA: TGTGCCAGCAGCCCGCGACCGGACTCTAACAATGAGCAGTTCTTC

clone size: many
D gene: .
V gene: TRBV5-1
J gene: TRBJ1-2
CDR3 protein: CASSFSPERANYGYTF
CDR3 DNA: TGCGCCAGCAGCTTTTCCCCGGAGAGAGCTAACTATGGCTACACCTTC

clone size: many
D gene: TRBD2
V gene: TRBV11-2
J gene: TRBJ2-5
CDR3 protein: CASSSRGLAEETQYF
CDR3 DNA: TGTGCCAGCAGCTCGAGAGGACTAGCAGAAGAGACCCAGTACTTC

clone size: many
D gene: TRBD2
V gene: TRBV12-3/TRBV12-4
J gene: TRBJ2-1
CDR3 protein: CASSLPLAGGISNEQFF
CDR3 DNA: TGTGCCAGCAGTTTACCCCTAGCGGGAGGTATATCCAATGAGCAGTTCTTC

clone size: many
D gene: .
V gene: TRBV5-6
J gene: TRBJ2-1
CDR3 protein: CASSLEGLNSHNEQFF
CDR3 DNA: TGTGCCAGCAGCTTGGAAGGGCTGAATTCCCACAATGAGCAGTTCTTC

clone size: many
D gene: .
V gene: TRBV6-1
J gene: TRBJ2-2
CDR3 protein: CASRNRGIAGELFF
CDR3 DNA: TGTGCCAGCAGGAACAGAGGGATCGCCGGGGAGCTGTTTTTT

clone size: few
D gene: .
V gene: TRBV5-1
J gene: TRBJ2-7
CDR3 protein: CASSSSGTPAYEQYF
CDR3 DNA: TGCGCCAGCAGCTCGTCCGGGACTCCCGCCTACGAGCAGTACTTC

clone size: many
D gene: .
V gene: TRBV9
J gene: TRBJ2-7
CDR3 protein: CASSPLRTYEQYF
CDR3 DNA: TGTGCCAGCAGTCCCCTACGGACCTACGAGCAGTACTTC

clone size: .
D gene: TRBD1
V gene: TRBV5-4
J gene: TRBJ2-5
CDR3 protein: CASGPGTGGGFQETQYF
CDR3 DNA: TGTGCCAGCGGCCCTGGGACAGGGGGCGGGTTCCAAGAGACCCAGTACTTC

clone size: few
D gene: TRBD1
V gene: TRBV7-2
J gene: TRBJ2-3
CDR3 protein: CASSSVGRDRGVDTQYF
CDR3 DNA: TGTGCCAGCAGCTCCGTCGGCCGGGACAGGGGGGTAGATACGCAGTATTTT